This is a list of T cell receptor beta chains from one sample in a study of cytomegalovirus exposure and HLA in healthy donors. TCRdb keeps only in-frame clones here, not all; method: immunoSEQ multiplex PCR. Here the sample spans 70,000 or so clones, roughly 88% being singletons. The source material was PBMCs. Receptors were obtained from a woman between 25 and 40 years old in good health and CMV-seronegative. CDR3s include the opening cysteine and the closing phenylalanine or tryptophan. A D gene is named only where the DNA matches it firmly. Some rows mark clone size as missing; the rest say once, few, many or name a class of expanded clone.

CASRDRGSANYGYTF	TGTGCCAGTCGGGACAGGGGGTCAGCTAACTATGGCTACACCTTC	TRBJ1-2	TRBD1	NA	TRBV19
CASSCRDRSSYEQYF	TGTGCCAGCAGCTGTAGGGACAGGAGCTCCTACGAGCAGTACTTC	TRBJ2-7	TRBD1	NA	TRBV7-9
CASSHTRWPQHF	TGTGCCAGCAGCCACACTAGATGGCCCCAGCATTTT	TRBJ1-5	NA	NA	TRBV28
CASSPGPGGGNTIYF	TGTGCCAGCAGCCCGGGACCGGGAGGTGGAAACACCATATATTTT	TRBJ1-3	NA	NA	TRBV5-5
CASSSGLAGRDTQYF	TGCGCCAGCAGTTCCGGACTAGCGGGAAGAGATACGCAGTATTTT	TRBJ2-3	TRBD2	NA	TRBV5-1
CASWVRGHYEQYF	TGTGCCAGCTGGGTCAGGGGGCACTACGAGCAGTACTTC	TRBJ2-7	TRBD1	NA	TRBV6-1
CASSRTSGNSYEQYF	TGTGCCAGCAGCCGGACTAGCGGGAACTCCTACGAGCAGTACTTC	TRBJ2-7	TRBD2	NA	TRBV6-5
CASSYSWTGLNEKLFF	TGTGCCAGCAGTTACTCTTGGACAGGGCTTAATGAAAAACTGTTTTTT	TRBJ1-4	TRBD1	few	TRBV6-5
CATSRVAGHVLTF	TGTGCCACCAGCAGAGTGGCAGGTCACGTCCTGACTTTC	TRBJ2-6	NA	NA	TRBV15
CASSLEGRAREQYF	TGCGCCAGCAGCTTGGAGGGCAGGGCCCGCGAGCAGTACTTC	TRBJ2-7	NA	NA	TRBV5-1
CASSGGGLARRPYEQYF	TGTGCCAGCAGCGGGGGAGGCCTAGCGCGACGTCCTTACGAGCAGTACTTC	TRBJ2-7	NA	NA	TRBV4-2
CASSPHRSGRFDEQFF	TGTGCCAGCAGCCCCCACCGTAGCGGGAGGTTTGATGAGCAGTTCTTC	TRBJ2-1	TRBD2	NA	TRBV11-2
CSASLAETQYF	TGCAGTGCTAGCCTAGCAGAGACCCAGTACTTC	TRBJ2-5	NA	NA	TRBV20-1
CASSLTTGQEAFF	TGTGCCAGCAGCCTTACGACAGGGCAGGAAGCTTTCTTT	TRBJ1-1	TRBD1	NA	TRBV9
CASSVASEETQYF	TGTGCCAGCAGCGTAGCGTCGGAAGAGACCCAGTACTTC	TRBJ2-5	NA	NA	TRBV9
CASSRGGNEQFF	TGTGCCAGCAGCCGCGGGGGGAATGAGCAGTTCTTC	TRBJ2-1	TRBD2	few	TRBV7-2
CASSQSRLAGATDTQYF	TGCGCCAGCAGCCAGTCCAGACTAGCGGGAGCCACAGATACGCAGTATTTT	TRBJ2-3	TRBD2	NA	TRBV4-1
CASSRKAESSSYNEQFF	TGTGCCAGCAGCCGAAAAGCGGAGAGCAGCTCCTACAATGAGCAGTTCTTC	TRBJ2-1	NA	NA	TRBV7-6
CASSLRDNQDEQYF	TGCGCCAGCAGCCTCCGGGACAACCAAGACGAGCAGTACTTC	TRBJ2-7	NA	NA	TRBV5-1
CARLAGDQETQYF	TGTGCCCGGCTAGCGGGAGACCAAGAGACCCAGTACTTC	TRBJ2-5	TRBD2	NA	TRBV2
CASSLLGSQGVADTQYF	TGTGCCAGCAGCTTATTAGGGTCACAGGGGGTTGCAGATACGCAGTATTTT	TRBJ2-3	TRBD1	NA	TRBV7-3
CASSPGRSFMNTEAFF	TGTGCCAGCTCACCAGGGAGAAGCTTCATGAACACTGAAGCTTTCTTT	TRBJ1-1	NA	once	TRBV18
CASSFGGAEAFF	TGTGCCAGCAGCTTTGGGGGGGCTGAAGCTTTCTTT	TRBJ1-1	NA	few	TRBV28
CASSLPGQDLRGSNQPQHF	TGTGCCAGCAGTCTACCGGGACAGGACCTGAGGGGTAGCAATCAGCCCCAGCATTTT	TRBJ1-5	TRBD1	once	TRBV28
CASSFRKGRRTEAFF	TGTGCCAGCAGCTTCAGAAAGGGGCGACGTACTGAAGCTTTCTTT	TRBJ1-1	NA	NA	TRBV11-2
CASSLVGGDEQFF	TGTGCCAGCAGCTTAGTCGGGGGGGATGAGCAGTTCTTC	TRBJ2-1	TRBD2	NA	TRBV7-9
CASSLTRQGSSYEQYF	TGTGCCAGCAGTCTGACTCGACAGGGAAGCTCCTACGAGCAGTACTTC	TRBJ2-7	TRBD1	NA	TRBV28
CASSLGQGGYEQYF	TGTGCCAGCAGCTTAGGACAGGGTGGCTACGAGCAGTACTTC	TRBJ2-7	TRBD1	few	TRBV5-4
CASSFSGMANEQFF	TGTGCCAGCAGTTTCTCAGGGATGGCGAATGAGCAGTTCTTC	TRBJ2-1	NA	NA	TRBV27
CASSKGSYEQYF	TGTGCCAGCAGCAAAGGGAGCTACGAGCAGTACTTC	TRBJ2-7	NA	once	TRBV21-1
CASSARDRGGQGNQPQHF	TGTGCCAGCAGTGCCCGGGACAGGGGGGGCCAGGGCAATCAGCCCCAGCATTTT	TRBJ1-5	TRBD1	NA	TRBV6-1
CASSWLADTGELFF	TGTGCCAGCAGCTGGCTAGCGGATACCGGGGAGCTGTTTTTT	TRBJ2-2	TRBD2	NA	TRBV7-9
CASSDDSPSTDTQYF	TGTGCCAGCAGTGATGACTCACCTAGCACAGATACGCAGTATTTT	TRBJ2-3	NA	NA	TRBV6-1
CASSVATASINEQFF	TGTGCCAGCAGCGTAGCGACTGCGTCTATCAATGAGCAGTTCTTC	TRBJ2-1	NA	NA	TRBV9
CAISEGASGANVLTF	TGTGCCATCAGTGAGGGGGCCTCTGGGGCCAACGTCCTGACTTTC	TRBJ2-6	NA	NA	TRBV10-3
CAWNRDRVLNNEKLFF	TGTGCCTGGAACCGGGACAGGGTTTTAAATAATGAAAAACTGTTTTTT	TRBJ1-4	TRBD1	NA	TRBV30
CSVPVRTGRNTGELFF	TGCAGCGTCCCGGTAAGGACAGGGCGAAACACCGGGGAGCTGTTTTTT	TRBJ2-2	TRBD1	NA	TRBV29-1
CASSGGLGEGRRNEQFF	TGTGCCAGCAGCGGGGGTTTGGGGGAGGGCCGTAGGAATGAGCAGTTCTTC	TRBJ2-1	TRBD2	NA	TRBV9
CASSERQVAGANVLTF	TGTGCCAGCAGTGAAAGACAGGTGGCCGGGGCCAACGTCCTGACTTTC	TRBJ2-6	NA	few	TRBV2
CASSRESYEQYF	TGTGCCAGCAGCAGGGAGTCCTACGAGCAGTACTTC	TRBJ2-7	NA	NA	TRBV7-9
CASSFLLAGGGWEQYF	TGTGCCAGCAGTTTCTTACTAGCGGGGGGCGGCTGGGAGCAGTACTTC	TRBJ2-7	TRBD2	NA	TRBV28
CASSYRGQGRTEAFF	TGTGCCAGCAGTTACCGGGGACAGGGGCGCACTGAAGCTTTCTTT	TRBJ1-1	TRBD1	NA	TRBV6-5
CASSPGAPVNEQFF	TGTGCTAGCAGTCCAGGGGCTCCCGTCAATGAGCAGTTCTTC	TRBJ2-1	NA	NA	TRBV14
CASSLAAGVGYEQYF	TGCGCCAGCAGCTTGGCCGCGGGAGTGGGTTACGAGCAGTACTTC	TRBJ2-7	TRBD2	NA	TRBV5-1
CASSLGDFSYEQYF	TGTGCCAGCAGTTTAGGGGACTTCTCCTACGAGCAGTACTTC	TRBJ2-7	NA	NA	TRBV27